What follows are 7 T cell receptor beta chains derived from one specimen sequenced in a study of T cell changes during pregnancy in multiple sclerosis (dated by TCRdb to the late 2010s). The library was made by the immunoSEQ multiplex PCR assay. The table comes from immuneACCESS by way of TCRdb, which keeps in-frame sequences with V and J called. Part of the clones is missing from these tables; in studies checked, under half for an unresolved V gene and the rest for unknown reasons. For this sample there are some 62,000 clones; roughly 90% appear just once. The leading ten clones occupy around 2.7% of the sample. The sequences come from peripheral blood, collected in the second trimester of pregnancy. The receptors were gathered from a female donor in good health, enrolled as a control in a pregnancy study.

This clone was found once. The chain couples TRBV7-9 to TRBJ1-3; 10 bases are a match to TRBD1. CDR1 SEHNR and CDR2 FQNEAQ come from the germline V gene (reference sequence). The CDR3 totals 15 residues. V shed 6 bases and J 3 bases; nucleotides not matched to a gene: 5. CDR3 nucleotide sequence: TGTGCCAGCAGAACCGGACAGGGGGTTGGAAACACCATATATTTT. As protein: CASRTGQGVGNTIYF.

The chain recombines TRBV28 with TRBJ2-7; D uncertain. CDR1 is MDHEN, CDR2 SYDVKM, per germline. V lost 3 bases and J 6 bases, leaving 18 bases between the germline ends. The CDR3 extends over 15 amino acids. In nucleotides, the CDR3 is TGTGCCAGCAGTTTGTCCCGAATCGCGGTAGGCGAGCAGTACTTC. Its protein product is CASSLSRIAVGEQYF.

The chain recombines TRBV30 with TRBJ2-7, with D tentatively TRBD1 (6 bases). The V end lost 2 bases, the J end lost 3 bases, and 11 bases lay between the germline ends. Germline CDR1 is GTSNPN and CDR2 is SVGIG (reference sequence). This CDR3 has 13 amino acids. The CDR3, as DNA: TGTGCCTGGAGTTCAGGGGAGTTCTACGAGCAGTACTTC. Its translation is CAWSSGEFYEQYF. The full variable domain, completed using reference TRBV30 and TRBJ2-7, is SQTIHQWPATLVQPVGSPLSLECTVEGTSNPNLYWYRQAAGRGLQLLFYSVGIGQISSEVPQNLSASRPQDRQFILSSKKLLLSDSGFYLCAWSSGEFYEQYFGPGTRLTVT.

This chain joins TRBV6-4 and TRBJ2-7; TRBD1 matches 9 bases. The V gene's germline CDR1 is MRHNA and CDR2 SNTAGT. CDR3 length: 14 amino acids. V dropped 7 bases and J dropped 4; count of bases not matched to a gene: 8. The CDR3 nucleotides read TGTGCCAGCACCAAGGGACAGGGATTATACGAGCAGTACTTC. Encoded protein: CASTKGQGLYEQYF.

This clone was observed a single time. The chain employs TRBV6-1 and TRBJ2-7, with a tentative D call TRBD2 (5 bases). The CDR3 runs 19 residues. The germline gives CDR1 MNHNS, CDR2 SASEGT. Deletions cut 3 bases from V and 1 base from J, with 25 bases between. The CDR3 here is CASSDRKAPERLRSYEQYF. In nucleotides, the CDR3 is TGTGCCAGCAGTGACCGGAAGGCACCAGAGCGGTTAAGATCCTACGAGCAGTACTTC.

This CDR3 reads CASSIRGGSLNNEQFF. The CDR3 DNA follows: TGTGCCAGCAGCATAAGAGGGGGTTCTTTGAACAATGAGCAGTTCTTC. V and J are TRBV13 and TRBJ2-1, with a weak D call TRBD1 (6 bases). The CDR3 has 16 residues. Germline-derived CDR1 and CDR2 are PRHDT and FYEKMQ (reference sequence). The V end lost 5 bases, the J end lost 5 bases, and 19 bases lay between the germline ends. Combining the CDR3 with reference TRBV13 and TRBJ2-1 gives the whole variable domain AAGVIQSPRHLIKEKRETATLKCYPIPRHDTVYWYQQGPGQDPQFLISFYEKMQSDKGSIPDRFSAQQFSDYHSELNMSSLELGDSALYFCASSIRGGSLNNEQFFGPGTRLTVL.

The CDR3 sequence: CASSPPGGDEQFF. The DNA for the CDR3 is TGTGCCAGCTCACCACCGGGGGGGGATGAGCAGTTCTTC. The chain couples TRBV18 to TRBJ2-1; 7 bases match TRBD2. There are 13 residues in the CDR3. Germline V gives CDR1 KGHSH, CDR2 LQKENI. The V gene end was trimmed by 0 bases and the J gene end by 8 bases; junction bases not matched to a gene: 1.